The sequence of this T cell receptor (beta chain) was determined in a study of T cell clones after liver transplantation. Study-level background: Three of the eight recipients were HCV-positive; the rest had non-autoimmune, non-viral transplant indications. Study conclusions and caveats: The donor-reactive repertoire was only partly measurable in two subjects, lacking donor cells. Post-transplant time points were not standardized, so conclusions are preliminary.

The assay was immunoSEQ multiplex PCR, and TCRdb's table has in-frame clones only and misses some. The profile shows 6,000 to 6,500 clones, 79% of them singletons. By its share, this clone is medium-sized. Antigen unknown. The CDR3 contains 15 residues. Germline CDR1 reads SGDLS; CDR2 reads YYNGEE. The ends were cut back, 0 bases at V and 0 bases at J, with 9 bases in the middle. The material sequenced was CD8+ T cells from blood, taken 24 months after liver transplant. The chain carries TRBV9 and TRBJ1-1; D remains unclear. This clonotype was sampled from a human patient who received a liver transplant. The graft donor may be the source of some T cells. CDR3 in amino acids: CASSVDDYMNTEAFF. CDR3 sequence (DNA): TGTGCCAGCAGCGTAGACGACTATATGAACACTGAAGCTTTCTTT.